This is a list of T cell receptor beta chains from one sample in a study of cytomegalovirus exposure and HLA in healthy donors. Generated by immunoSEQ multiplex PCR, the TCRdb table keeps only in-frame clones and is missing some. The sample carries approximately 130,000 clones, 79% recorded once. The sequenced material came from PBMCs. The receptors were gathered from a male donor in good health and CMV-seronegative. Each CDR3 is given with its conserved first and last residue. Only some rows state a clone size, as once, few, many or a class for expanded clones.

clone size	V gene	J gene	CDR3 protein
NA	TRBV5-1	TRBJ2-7	CASSLRGTGSGEQYF
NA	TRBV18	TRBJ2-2	CASSPRSSLGTGELFF
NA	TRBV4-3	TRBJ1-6	CASSQWTGNSPLHF
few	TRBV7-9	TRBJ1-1	CASSLRTGVNTEAFF
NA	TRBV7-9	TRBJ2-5	CASSPQGARETQYF
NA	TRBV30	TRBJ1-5	CAWGGSSGPQHF
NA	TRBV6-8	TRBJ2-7	CASSYPCSSYEQYF
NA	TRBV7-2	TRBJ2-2	CASSTGTSGVARELFF
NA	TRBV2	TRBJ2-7	CASIRPDSYEQYF
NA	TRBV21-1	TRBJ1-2	CASSKDRTASHYGYTF
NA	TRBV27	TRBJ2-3	CASSLIRGGATDTQYF
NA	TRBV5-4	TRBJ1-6	CASSLDRGAGSPLHF
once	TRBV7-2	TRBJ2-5	CASSLAGGKETQYF
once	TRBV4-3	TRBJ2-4	CASSQAWGGVTKNIQYF
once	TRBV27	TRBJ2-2	CASSSIGQGNTGELFF
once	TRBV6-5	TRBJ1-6	CASSGPTGTNSPLHF
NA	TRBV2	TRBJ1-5	CASSEALQGGNQPQHF
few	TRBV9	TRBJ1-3	CASSPLDSRTGNTIYF
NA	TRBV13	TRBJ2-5	CASSLGSSGVQETQYF
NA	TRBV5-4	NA	CASSAHDRGGAYEQYF
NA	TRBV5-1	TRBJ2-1	CASSPSGGPYNEQFF
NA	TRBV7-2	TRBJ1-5	CASSLGRSGSNQPQHF
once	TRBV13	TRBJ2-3	CASSSGGTDTQYF
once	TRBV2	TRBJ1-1	CASRNGVDAFF
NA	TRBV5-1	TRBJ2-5	CASSLGTGDVTQYF
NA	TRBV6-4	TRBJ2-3	CASSAGTSGADTQYF
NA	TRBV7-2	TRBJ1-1	CASSPRNGQGNTEAFF
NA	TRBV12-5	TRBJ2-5	CASGFSGGALSETQYF